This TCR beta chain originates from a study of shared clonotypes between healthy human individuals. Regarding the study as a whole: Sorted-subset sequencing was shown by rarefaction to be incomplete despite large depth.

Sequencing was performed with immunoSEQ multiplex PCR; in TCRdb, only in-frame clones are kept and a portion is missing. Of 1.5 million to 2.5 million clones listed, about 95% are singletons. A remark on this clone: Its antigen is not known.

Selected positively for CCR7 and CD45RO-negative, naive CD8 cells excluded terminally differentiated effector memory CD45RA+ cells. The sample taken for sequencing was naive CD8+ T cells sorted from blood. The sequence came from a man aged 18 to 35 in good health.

The CDR3 protein is CASSDSRNYGYTF. DNA for the CDR3: TGTGCCAGCAGTGACTCTCGGAACTATGGCTACACCTTC. The genes are TRBV25-1 and TRBJ1-2, with D unresolved. CDR3 length: 13 amino acids. Looked up from germline, CDR1 is MGHDK and CDR2 is SYGVNS. V was shortened by 3 bases and J by 2 bases, with 7 bases between the two germline ends.